This T cell receptor (beta chain) was recovered during a study of technical replicates of blood from a few donors. CDR3 length: 14 residues. J gave up 3 bases and V 3 bases, and 5 bases lay outside the gene matches. Looked up from germline, CDR1 is SGHRS and CDR2 is YFSETQ. Assay: immunoSEQ multiplex PCR; the TCRdb copy retains only in-frame clones and omits some. The data show tens of thousands of clones, over 85% seen once. This TCR derives from a human donor in good health. Some clones in this sample may be carry-over from other donors' samples. Sequencing was carried out using PBMCs. The chain carries TRBV5-1 and TRBJ1-2; 7 bases agree with TRBD1. This CDR3 is CASSSLGTDYGYTF. CDR3 nucleotide sequence: TGCGCCAGCAGCTCGTTGGGGACAGACTATGGCTACACCTTC.